This is a list of T cell receptor beta chains from one sample in a study of T cell responses to AZD1222 COVID-19 vaccine. TCRdb keeps only in-frame clones here, not all; method: immunoSEQ multiplex PCR. Of over 100,000 clones listed, more than 65% were seen once; the top ten hold about 9.4%. The specimen comprised peripheral blood, sampled on day 0 of AZD1222 vaccination. Receptor source: an adult in good health. The CDR3 runs from the conserved cysteine through the conserved F or W. A D gene is named only where the DNA matches it firmly. Some rows have no size entry. The others give once, few or many, or a class for an expanded clone.

V: TRBV6-5; J: TRBJ1-4; D: .; size: .; DNA: TGTGCCAGCAGTTACGGCGGGGGTTGGAGTGAAAAACTGTTTTTT; CDR3: CASSYGGGWSEKLFF
V: TRBV6-1; J: TRBJ2-7; D: TRBD2; size: .; DNA: TGTGCCAGCAGTGAAACGGGGGGTTTTTCCTACGAGCAGTACTTC; CDR3: CASSETGGFSYEQYF
V: TRBV21-1; J: TRBJ1-2; D: .; size: .; DNA: TGTGCCAGGGATTCGGACTATGGCTACACCTTC; CDR3: CARDSDYGYTF
V: TRBV7-6; J: TRBJ1-2; D: .; size: .; DNA: TGTGCCAGCAGCTACGGACAGAACTATGGCTACACCTTC; CDR3: CASSYGQNYGYTF
V: TRBV2; J: TRBJ1-5; D: .; size: once; DNA: TGTGCCAGCAGCCCGCAGGGGATCAACAATCAGCCCCAGCATTTT; CDR3: CASSPQGINNQPQHF
V: TRBV6-1; J: TRBJ1-2; D: .; size: once; DNA: TGTGCCAGCAGTGAACGGGTAGAGGGCTACACCTTC; CDR3: CASSERVEGYTF
V: TRBV18; J: TRBJ2-3; D: .; size: .; DNA: TGTGCCAGCTCACCACCCGTGCACACAGATACGCAGTATTTT; CDR3: CASSPPVHTDTQYF
V: TRBV25-1; J: TRBJ2-7; D: .; size: once; DNA: TGTGCCAGCAGTTTGCACTTGTCGGGCGAGCAGTACTTC; CDR3: CASSLHLSGEQYF
V: TRBV7-8; J: TRBJ2-7; D: .; size: .; DNA: TGTGCCAGCAGCTCGGACCGTGTCGCCTACGAGCAGTACTTC; CDR3: CASSSDRVAYEQYF
V: TRBV4-3; J: TRBJ2-5; D: .; size: .; DNA: TGCGCCAGCAGCCAACAGGCCCAAGAGACCCAGTACTTC; CDR3: CASSQQAQETQYF
V: TRBV19; J: TRBJ2-1; D: TRBD2; size: .; DNA: TGTGCCAGTAGTTCAGGGGGACTAGCGGGAGTAAGTGAGCAGTTCTTC; CDR3: CASSSGGLAGVSEQFF
V: TRBV6-1; J: TRBJ1-3; D: TRBD1; size: once; DNA: TGTGCCAGCAGTGAACAGGGGGCGCGGGGAAACACCATATATTTT; CDR3: CASSEQGARGNTIYF
V: TRBV19; J: TRBJ2-1; D: TRBD2; size: once; DNA: TGTGCCAGTAGCAACAGACTAGCGGCGGGAATGGGGCAGTTCTTC; CDR3: CASSNRLAAGMGQFF
V: TRBV7-2; J: TRBJ2-7; D: .; size: .; DNA: TGTGCCAGTGGGCGGGATGGCATAGCCTACGAGCAGTACTTC; CDR3: CASGRDGIAYEQYF
V: TRBV7-3; J: TRBJ2-7; D: .; size: .; DNA: TGTGCCAGCAGTAACGACTGGGGCCAGACTGGGAACAGCTCCTACGAGCAGTACTTC; CDR3: CASSNDWGQTGNSSYEQYF
V: TRBV12-5; J: TRBJ2-2; D: .; size: .; DNA: .; CDR3: CASGSGQGDTGELFF
V: TRBV3-1/TRBV3-2; J: TRBJ2-7; D: .; size: .; DNA: TGTGCCAGCAGCCATCGTGGGGAAACCTACGAGCAGTACTTC; CDR3: CASSHRGETYEQYF
V: TRBV5-8; J: TRBJ2-3; D: .; size: .; DNA: TGTGCCAGCAGTAAATTAGGAGGGCTTAGCACAGATACGCAGTATTTT; CDR3: CASSKLGGLSTDTQYF
V: TRBV11-2; J: TRBJ1-1; D: TRBD1; size: many; DNA: TGTGCCAGCAGTTTTGGACAGGGGAACACTGAAGCTTTCTTT; CDR3: CASSFGQGNTEAFF
V: TRBV5-1; J: TRBJ2-7; D: TRBD1; size: .; DNA: TGCGCCAGCAGCTTGGATACAGGACAGGGGGCGCACTCCTACGAGCAGTACTTC; CDR3: CASSLDTGQGAHSYEQYF
V: TRBV27; J: TRBJ2-7; D: .; size: .; DNA: TGTGCCAGCAGTTTTGGGTTGGGATACGAGCAGTACTTC; CDR3: CASSFGLGYEQYF
V: TRBV5-4; J: TRBJ2-2; D: .; size: .; DNA: TGTGCCAGCAGCGGTCTGGGGGAGCTGTTTTTT; CDR3: CASSGLGELFF